These T cell receptor beta chains were read from a single sample in a study of shared clonotypes between healthy human individuals. The repertoire was sequenced with immunoSEQ multiplex PCR; TCRdb's copy has only in-frame clones and lacks some. The sample records around 1.9 million clones, 85% to 95% being singletons. Sequencing used naive CD8+ T cells from PBMCs. These receptors were taken from a man younger than 35 in good health. Some clones in this sample may be carry-over from other donors' samples. Both conserved end residues are trimmed from each CDR3.

TRBV13,ASSGIQGPLNLNEKLF
TRBV19,ASSIGRTHYEQY
TRBV11-2,ASSLRAPSGSDEQY
TRBV4-1,ASSQRGAGGYEQY
TRBV28,ASSTLAGSVYNEQF
TRBV7-9,ASSGDRAATGELF
TRBV2,ASSIRDSQETQY
TRBV6-1,ASSEFRSQMSNQPQH
TRBV29-1,SVRQGGLGGYT
TRBV10-3,AIRVGLADNEQF
TRBV27,ASIPEVGVLTEAF
TRBV28,ASTSTESPPDTQY
TRBV15,ATSREAGRIDEQY
TRBV6-1,ASSGWTGGFGQF
TRBV15,ATSELHGAEAF
TRBV11-2,ASSLTGKNQPQH